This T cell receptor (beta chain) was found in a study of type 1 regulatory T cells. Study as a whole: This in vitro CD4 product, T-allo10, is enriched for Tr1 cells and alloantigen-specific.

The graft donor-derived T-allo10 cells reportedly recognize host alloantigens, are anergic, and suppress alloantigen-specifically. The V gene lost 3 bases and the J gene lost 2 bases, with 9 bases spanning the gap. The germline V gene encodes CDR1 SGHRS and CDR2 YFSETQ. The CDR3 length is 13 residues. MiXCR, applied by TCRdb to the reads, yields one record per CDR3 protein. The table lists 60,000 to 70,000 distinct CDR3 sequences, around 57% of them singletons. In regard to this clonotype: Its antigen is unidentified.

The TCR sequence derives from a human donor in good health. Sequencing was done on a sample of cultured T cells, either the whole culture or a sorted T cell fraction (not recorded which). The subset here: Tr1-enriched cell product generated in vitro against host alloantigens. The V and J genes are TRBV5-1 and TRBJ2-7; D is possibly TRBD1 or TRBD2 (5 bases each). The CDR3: CASSWDGTYEQYF. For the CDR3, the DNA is TGCGCCAGCAGCTGGGACGGAACCTACGAGCAGTACTTC.